These T cell receptor beta chains were read from a single sample in a study of metastatic and nonmetastatic thyroid tumors. Through MiXCR, TCRdb re-clonotyped the PCR reads. Of about 62,000 clones listed, 4% to 5% are singletons. The sequenced material came from blood. The receptors were gathered from a female donor with papillary thyroid cancer or a benign thyroid nodule (not recorded which). Some clones in this sample may be carry-over from other donors' samples. Both conserved end residues are part of each CDR3. The D gene is left open where the match is weak. Expanded clones get a size class; other rows say once, few or many, or leave the size out.

v_gene,abundance,d_gene,j_gene,CDR3nt,CDR3aa
TRBV7-8,many,NA,TRBJ2-7,TGTGCCAGCAGCTTAGCTGGACAGCCAACCTACGAGCAGTACTTC,CASSLAGQPTYEQYF
TRBV11-2,NA,TRBD1,TRBJ2-2,TGTGCCAGTCCGACAGGGAGAATCCCCCCCGGGGAGCTGTTTTTT,CASPTGRIPPGELFF
TRBV2,NA,NA,TRBJ1-2,TGTGCCAGCAGTGAAGTGGCGTCACAATACTATGGCTACACCTTC,CASSEVASQYYGYTF
TRBV12-3/TRBV12-4,many,TRBD1,TRBJ1-2,TGTGCCAGCAGTTTGGGGACAGCCCATGGCTACACCTTC,CASSLGTAHGYTF
TRBV6-5,many,NA,TRBJ2-1,TGTGCCAGCAGTTACACAGGACGGGATGAGCAGTTCTTC,CASSYTGRDEQFF
TRBV27,NA,NA,TRBJ1-2,TGTGCCAGCAGTTCTTACAACCATCGCGATGGCTACACCTTC,CASSSYNHRDGYTF
TRBV5-1,many,NA,TRBJ1-6,TGCGCCAGCAGCCAGACAGGTGGTCGGGGTTCACCCCTCCACTTT,CASSQTGGRGSPLHF
TRBV5-1,many,NA,TRBJ1-4,TGCGCCAGCAGCTTGGTTCCAGGCCATTTAAATGAAAAACTGTTTTTT,CASSLVPGHLNEKLFF
TRBV19,many,TRBD2,TRBJ2-3,TGTGCCACAAGCGGGAGGGCTGTTGCAGATACGCAGTATTTT,CATSGRAVADTQYF
TRBV6-2/TRBV6-3,few,TRBD1,TRBJ2-7,TGTGCCAGCAGCCTAGACAGGGGGAGCTCCTACGAGCAGTACTTC,CASSLDRGSSYEQYF
TRBV20-1,many,TRBD2,TRBJ2-1,TGCAGTGCAAAGGGGCTAGCGGCCCGCTCCTACAATGAGCAGTTCTTC,CSAKGLAARSYNEQFF
TRBV5-6,many,NA,TRBJ1-2,TGTGCCAGCAGCTTAGGGACAACCTCCTTCGGTGGCTACACCTTC,CASSLGTTSFGGYTF
TRBV11-2,many,TRBD2,TRBJ2-7,TGTGCCAGCAGCTTAGGTCTAGCGGACTCCTACGAGCAGTACTTC,CASSLGLADSYEQYF
TRBV3-1,many,NA,TRBJ1-5,TGTGCCAGCAGCCTAGGCAGGGCAGGGCAGCCCCAGCATTTT,CASSLGRAGQPQHF
TRBV6-1,many,NA,TRBJ1-1,TGTGCCAGCAGTTATGATAGGGACTTTACTGAAGCTTTCTTT,CASSYDRDFTEAFF